This T cell receptor beta chain derives from a study of Graves' ophthalmopathy and Graves' hyperthyroidism. Study at large: Peripheral blood was gathered at first diagnosis, ahead of any treatment whatsoever.

This CDR3 comprises 12 residues. Trimming cost V 4 bases and J 5 bases, with 9 bases left between them. Germline CDR1 is ENHRY and CDR2 is SYGVKD. Out of more than 8.5 ml of fresh peripheral blood, PBMCs were obtained. The sequenced template was RNA, covering the TCR beta CDR3 region. Second-round multiplex PCR came after first-round RT-PCR with HTBI primers. TCRdb re-called the multiplex PCR reads with MiXCR, one entry per CDR3 protein. The profile shows about 410,000 distinct CDR3 sequences, approximately 20% of them singletons. The source of this sequence is a woman younger than 35 with Graves' ophthalmopathy. V gene TRBV10-3 combines with J gene TRBJ2-7; tentative D call: TRBD1 (5 bases). What was sequenced was peripheral blood. CDR3 sequence: CAISGQSNEQYF. Written as DNA, the CDR3 is TGTGCCATCAGTGGACAGTCTAACGAGCAGTACTTC.